This entry lists 30 T cell receptor beta chains sequenced from one sample in a study of human T cells and chemical hapten exposure. Via MiXCR, TCRdb re-called the RACE reads, giving one row per CDR3 protein. The table has 55,000 to 75,000 distinct CDR3 sequences, over 10% seen once. Time point in this sample: patch test 3, about 24 weeks after DPC sensitization. Treatment specified: therapeutic diphenylcyclopropenone sensitization with weekly scalp DPC. Sample: whole blood, taken in connection with sensitization to the hapten diphenylcyclopropenone (DPC). The receptors were gathered from a young man with alopecia areata. Some clones in this sample may be carry-over from other donors' samples.

V and J are TRBV3-1 and TRBJ2-7, with D unclear. CDR1 and CDR2 (germline): LGHDT, YNNKEL (reference sequence). The ends were cut back, 0 bases at V and 5 bases at J, with 14 bases in the middle. The CDR3 extends over 15 amino acids. The CDR3 loop is CASSQDITLWDEQYF. For the CDR3, the DNA is TGTGCCAGCAGCCAAGATATAACCCTCTGGGACGAGCAGTACTTC.

This sequence joins TRBV5-1 and TRBJ1-2; 7 nucleotides match TRBD1. V dropped 4 bases and J dropped 5; count of bases not matched to a gene: 5. Germline assignment: CDR1 SGHRS and CDR2 YFSETQ. This CDR3 region has 13 residues. In DNA form, the CDR3 reads TGCGCCAGCAGCCTGGCAGGGGGGTATGGCTACACCTTC. Residues: CASSLAGGYGYTF.

The genes are TRBV29-1 and TRBJ2-1, with a weak D call TRBD2 (5 bases). This CDR3 is built from 11 residues. The germline gives CDR1 SQVTM, CDR2 ANQGSEA. Trimming stripped 6 bases from V and 2 bases from J, with 5 bases between. CDR3 in amino acids: CSVGTYNEQFF. CDR3 DNA sequence: TGCAGCGTCGGGACCTACAATGAGCAGTTCTTC.

The table lists this clonotype with many counts. The rearrangement uses TRBV7-6 and TRBJ2-7, with 13 bases that match TRBD2. Per germline, CDR1 SGHVS and CDR2 FNYEAQ. The CDR3 is 15 residues long. The J segment lost 2 bases and the V segment lost 5 bases, leaving 3 bases of the junction unmatched. The CDR3 DNA follows: TGTGCCAGCAGCCGGACTAGCGGGGGCCCCTACGAGCAGTACTTC. Translating gives CASSRTSGGPYEQYF. The whole variable domain, filled in from reference TRBV7-6 and TRBJ2-7, reads GAGVSQSPRYKVTKRGQDVALRCDPISGHVSLYWYRQALGQGPEFLTYFNYEAQQDKSGLPNDRFSAERPEGSISTLTIQRTEQRDSAMYRCASSRTSGGPYEQYFGPGTRLTVT.

The rearrangement links TRBV10-3 to TRBJ2-5; D uncertain. The CDR3 totals 12 residues. Looked up from germline, CDR1 is ENHRY and CDR2 is SYGVKD. V shed 3 bases and J shed 5 bases, with 7 bases lying between them. The CDR3: CAISDRVETQYF. CDR3 nucleotide sequence: TGTGCCATCAGTGATAGAGTGGAGACCCAGTACTTC.

Remarks on this clonotype: Relative to the germline gene, one junction end is altered; a read error may explain this. The V and J genes are TRBV5-1 and TRBJ2-5, with TRBD1 matching 7 bases. This CDR3 comprises 15 residues. The germline CDR1 and CDR2 sequences are SGHRS and YFSETQ. CDR3 amino acids: CASSLLTGNEESQYF. The CDR3 DNA follows: TGCGCCAGCAGCTTACTGACAGGGAATGAAGAGAGCCAGTACTTC. Using reference TRBV5-1 and TRBJ2-5 for the parts outside the CDR3, the full variable domain is KAGVTQTPRYLIKTRGQQVTLSCSPISGHRSVSWYQQTPGQGLQFLFEYFSETQRNKGNFPGRFSGRQFSNSRSEMNVSTLELGDSALYLCASSLLTGNEESQYFGPGTRLLVL.

There are many counts of this clonotype. V usage is TRBV3-1 and J usage is TRBJ2-5; D ambiguous. Trimming removed 4 bases from V and 6 bases from J, with 15 bases in between. The CDR3 covers 14 residues. From germline, CDR1 is LGHDT and CDR2 YNNKEL (reference sequence). CDR3 bases: TGTGCCAGCAGCCGTCCCTTGACCCGAAAGACCCAGTACTTC. Translation: CASSRPLTRKTQYF.

This clonotype has more than one count but fewer than ten. The CDR3 nucleotides are TGTGCCAGTAGTATAGGCGGAAGCTCCTACGAGCAGTACTTC. It translates to CASSIGGSSYEQYF. The chain has TRBV19 and TRBJ2-7; D remains unclear. The CDR3 covers 14 residues. V was shortened by 1 base and J by 0 bases, with 7 bases between the two germline ends. Germline V gene lookup returns CDR1 LNHDA and CDR2 SQIVND (reference sequence).

This clonotype has only a few counts. The V and J genes are TRBV28 and TRBJ2-7; 8 positions agree with TRBD1. The CDR3 has 15 residues. In germline, CDR1 is MDHEN, CDR2 SYDVKM. V trimming: 5 bases; J trimming: 2 bases; junction bases outside the gene matches: 8. The CDR3, as DNA: TGTGCCAGCAGTATATACAGGGGGTCCACCTACGAGCAGTACTTC. Its translation: CASSIYRGSTYEQYF. Together with reference TRBV28 and TRBJ2-7, the CDR3 gives the full variable domain: DVKVTQSSRYLVKRTGEKVFLECVQDMDHENMFWYRQDPGLGLRLIYFSYDVKMKEKGDIPEGYSVSREKKERFSLILESASTNQTSMYLCASSIYRGSTYEQYFGPGTRLTVT.

Many counts were recorded for this clonotype. The rearrangement links TRBV12-2 to TRBJ2-7. TRBV12-2 is a pseudogene segment. This CDR3 is built from 17 residues. CDR3 region: CASRLPRNRATLYEQYF. The CDR3 DNA sequence: TGTGCAAGTCGCTTACCTCGTAACCGCGCGACTCTATACGAGCAGTACTTC.

The chain uses TRBV20-1 and TRBJ2-7; 7 bases are a match to TRBD1. The trim removed 3 bases at V and 0 bases at J, leaving 8 bases unmatched. The germline V gene has CDR1 DFQATT and CDR2 SNEGSKA (reference sequence). The CDR3 has 15 residues. CDR3 region: CSARYRGISSYEQYF. The CDR3 DNA sequence: TGCAGTGCTAGGTACAGGGGAATAAGCTCCTACGAGCAGTACTTC.

This clonotype was observed many times. V and J are TRBV24-1 and TRBJ2-3; 12 nucleotides line up with TRBD2. Germline loops: CDR1 KGHDR, CDR2 SFDVKD. The V and J ends lost 2 bases and 5 bases, in that order; junction bases with no gene match: 10. CDR3 length: 18 residues. This CDR3 is CATSDYSRTSGVKDTQYF. The CDR3 nucleotides read TGTGCCACCAGTGATTACTCCCGGACTAGCGGGGTCAAAGATACGCAGTATTTT.

The gene calls are TRBV29-1 and TRBJ1-1; the D is unclear. The germline V gene encodes CDR1 SQVTM and CDR2 ANQGSEA. The CDR3 has 12 residues. Trimming removed 1 base at V and 1 base at J, with 4 bases between. The CDR3 DNA follows: TGCAGCGTTGAAGGGCGGAACACTGAAGCTTTCTTT. Protein: CSVEGRNTEAFF.

This clonotype was observed a handful of times. CDR3 nucleotide sequence: TGTGCCAGCAGCCAACCACTGAGGGAAATCACCGGGGAGCTGTTTTTT. The encoded protein is CASSQPLREITGELFF. The chain joins TRBV7-8 to TRBJ2-2; a possible D gene is TRBD2 (5 bases). CDR1 and CDR2 from the germline V gene are SGHVS and FQNEAQ. Deletions cut 5 bases from V and 4 bases from J, with 17 bases between. The CDR3 loop spans 16 amino acids.

This clonotype was seen at least ten times. The chain links TRBV5-1 to TRBJ1-1; no reliable D call. The V end was cut by 4 bases, the J end by 0 bases, with 19 bases between. This CDR3 region has 17 residues. Germline loops: CDR1 SGHRS, CDR2 YFSETQ. The CDR3 nucleotides are TGCGCCAGCAGCACCGGATTGACAAGGCTTATGAACACTGAAGCTTTCTTT. Encoded protein: CASSTGLTRLMNTEAFF. The whole variable domain, filled in from reference TRBV5-1 and TRBJ1-1, reads KAGVTQTPRYLIKTRGQQVTLSCSPISGHRSVSWYQQTPGQGLQFLFEYFSETQRNKGNFPGRFSGRQFSNSRSEMNVSTLELGDSALYLCASSTGLTRLMNTEAFFGQGTRLTVV.

This clonotype was observed many times. The V gene is TRBV28, the J gene TRBJ1-2; TRBD1 is a possible D gene (5 bases). Looked up from germline, CDR1 is MDHEN and CDR2 is SYDVKM. The V end was cut by 8 bases, the J end by 8 bases, with 18 bases between. The CDR3 has 13 residues. The CDR3 is CASLSTVSAGYTF. CDR3 coding DNA: TGTGCCAGCTTATCGACAGTCTCTGCCGGCTACACCTTC.

This clonotype was recorded many times. The chain joins TRBV9 to TRBJ2-7; no definite D call. The V gene's germline CDR1 is SGDLS and CDR2 YYNGEE. This CDR3 is 13 amino acids long. V lost 0 bases and J lost 3, with 7 bases in between. The chain's CDR3 is CASSVGEYYEQYF. In DNA, the CDR3 is TGTGCCAGCAGCGTAGGAGAGTACTACGAGCAGTACTTC.

This clonotype came up many times. The chain is built from TRBV27 and TRBJ1-2; D may be TRBD1 (6 bases). The V end lost 5 bases, the J end lost 0 bases, and 10 bases lay between the germline ends. This CDR3 comprises 14 residues. CDR1 is MNHEY, CDR2 SMNVEV, per germline (reference sequence). The CDR3: CASSLQGANYGYTF. CDR3 sequence (DNA): TGTGCCAGCAGTCTACAGGGAGCTAACTATGGCTACACCTTC.

This sequence joins TRBV4-3 and TRBJ2-1; tentatively, D is TRBD1 (6 bases). Trimming pared 0 bases from V and 12 bases from J, leaving 15 bases between. The CDR3 consists of 14 residues. Germline loops: CDR1 LGHNA, CDR2 YSLEER. The CDR3 DNA follows: TGCGCCAGCAGCCAAGAGGGGGCACAAAGCGGGCAGTTCTTC. This codes for CASSQEGAQSGQFF.

Many counts were recorded for this clonotype. The rearrangement links TRBV5-8 to TRBJ1-1; 9 bases are shared with TRBD1. The length of the CDR3 is 13 residues. The V gene end was trimmed by 9 bases and the J gene end by 8 bases; junction bases not matched to a gene: 11. The germline CDR1 and CDR2 sequences are SGHTS and YDEGEE. The CDR3 sequence: CATNRGPRLEAFF. For the CDR3, the DNA is TGTGCCACCAACAGGGGGCCCCGCCTCGAAGCTTTCTTT.

This clonotype was found a few times. The chain uses TRBV6-2 or TRBV6-3 and TRBJ2-1; tentative D call: TRBD2 (6 bases). Germline CDR1 MNHEY, CDR2 SVGEGT. V lost 0 bases, J lost 7 bases, and 19 bases lay in between. The CDR3 sequence is 17 residues long. This chain's CDR3 is CASSYSTRAGKVNEQFF. CDR3 bases: TGTGCCAGCAGTTACTCGACTCGGGCGGGGAAGGTGAATGAGCAGTTCTTC.

This clonotype was seen at least ten times. The CDR3 DNA reads TGCAGCGTTGAAAGGACAGGGGGTGGCGAGCAGTACTTC. Translating it yields CSVERTGGGEQYF. The chain recombines TRBV29-1 with TRBJ2-7; 10 nucleotides match TRBD1. The length of the CDR3 is 13 residues. Germline lookup yields CDR1 SQVTM and CDR2 ANQGSEA. J was trimmed by 6 bases and V by 2 bases; bases with no gene match: 4.

The V and J genes are TRBV9 and TRBJ2-3; 7 bases are shared with TRBD2. V was clipped by 2 bases and J by 2 bases; unmatched bases: 5. In germline, CDR1 is SGDLS, CDR2 YYNGEE. CDR3 length: 15 residues. The CDR3 here is CASSVGGKDTDTQYF. The CDR3 region has the DNA TGTGCCAGCAGCGTGGGGGGGAAAGACACAGATACGCAGTATTTT.

Only a few counts were recorded for this clonotype. The chain carries TRBV4-3 and TRBJ2-7, with D hard to call. The germline V and J ends were trimmed by 0 bases and 3 bases, with 9 bases remaining between them. This CDR3 region has 14 residues. Germline loops: CDR1 LGHNA, CDR2 YSLEER. CDR3 residues: CASSQDRSNYEQYF. The CDR3 coding sequence is TGCGCCAGCAGCCAAGACCGATCAAACTACGAGCAGTACTTC.

In this sample, this clonotype turned up a few times. The chain couples TRBV11-1 to TRBJ2-7; 7 bases agree with TRBD2. This CDR3 spans 15 amino acids. V shed 0 bases and J 3 bases; nucleotides not matched to a gene: 5. Germline V CDR1 and CDR2: SGHAT, FQDESV (reference sequence). CDR3 protein: CASSLARGLSYEQYF. The CDR3, as DNA: TGTGCCAGCAGCTTAGCGCGGGGACTAAGCTACGAGCAGTACTTC.

This clonotype showed up many times. The chain recombines TRBV7-6 with TRBJ2-7, with unresolved D. Germline V CDR1 and CDR2: SGHVS, FNYEAQ. This CDR3 comprises 13 residues. With 5 bases removed from V and 2 bases from J, the gap between germline ends came to 10 bases. Here the CDR3 DNA reads TGTGCCAGCAGCCCCCTATCTCCCTACGAGCAGTACTTC. Translated, it gives CASSPLSPYEQYF.

This clonotype came up a few times. The J gene is TRBJ2-7, the V gene TRBV5-1; 7 positions agree with TRBD1. The CDR3 has 15 residues. Germline V gene data show CDR1 as SGHRS and CDR2 as YFSETQ. The trim removed 2 bases at V and 0 bases at J, leaving 5 bases unmatched. CDR3 in amino acids: CASSFGTAPSYEQYF. DNA of the CDR3: TGCGCCAGCAGCTTCGGGACAGCTCCCTCCTACGAGCAGTACTTC.

This clonotype was picked up many times. The rearrangement uses TRBV9 and TRBJ2-5; TRBD1 or TRBD2 may be the D gene (5 bases each). CDR3 length: 14 residues. CDR1 and CDR2 (germline): SGDLS, YYNGEE. V shed 4 bases and J shed 1 base, with 11 bases lying between them. The CDR3 sequence: CASSTGTLQETQYF. Written as DNA, the CDR3 is TGTGCCAGCAGCACCGGGACCCTCCAAGAGACCCAGTACTTC.

This clonotype was counted many times. V and J are TRBV3-1 and TRBJ1-2; 10 bases match TRBD1. Germline loops: CDR1 LGHDT, CDR2 YNNKEL (reference sequence). The junction had 4 bases not matched to a gene; V was cut back by 4 bases and J by 2 bases. The CDR3 has 15 amino acids. This chain's CDR3 is CASSRGQGGNYGYTF. In nucleotides, the CDR3 is TGTGCCAGCAGCCGAGGACAGGGGGGGAACTATGGCTACACCTTC.

This clonotype came up many times. The chain couples TRBV12-3 or TRBV12-4 to TRBJ1-3; the D gene is possibly TRBD1 (6 bases). The CDR3 runs to 13 residues. V was trimmed by 7 bases and J by 3 bases, leaving 10 bases between them. CDR3 residues: CASNPQGGNTIYF. DNA for the CDR3: TGTGCCAGCAACCCACAGGGTGGAAACACCATATATTTT.